This T cell receptor (beta chain) emerged from a study of control samples from healthy donors and cancer patients. Sequencing was performed with immunoSEQ multiplex PCR; in TCRdb, only in-frame clones are kept and a portion is missing. Of about 120,000 clones listed, approximately 93% were seen once; the top ten hold approximately 2.5%. Germline-derived CDR1 and CDR2 are SGDLS and YYNGEE. V gave up 0 bases and J gave up 0 bases; unmatched junction bases: 6. The CDR3 contains 16 residues. This clone appeared a single time. The J gene is TRBJ2-7, the V gene TRBV9, with TRBD2 identical over 7 bases. The receptor was derived from a man in his thirties or forties in good health. The sequencing input was blood. In DNA, the CDR3 is TGTGCCAGCAGCGTAGAGGCAGCGGGGCTCTCCTACGAGCAGTACTTC. Protein: CASSVEAAGLSYEQYF. Full variable domain (remainder filled in from reference TRBV9 and TRBJ2-7): DSGVTQTPKHLITATGQRVTLRCSPRSGDLSVYWYQQSLDQGLQFLIQYYNGEERAKGNILERFSAQQFPDLHSELNLSSLELGDSALYFCASSVEAAGLSYEQYFGPGTRLTVT.